Detailed here is one T cell receptor beta chain. An end of the junction does not agree with germline; a read error may underlie this. The data are from a study of blood T cell repertoires in COVID-19. Germline assignment: CDR1 MNHEY and CDR2 SMNVEV (reference sequence). The CDR3 length is 10 residues. Assay: immunoSEQ multiplex PCR; the TCRdb copy retains only in-frame clones and omits some. The sample comprises hundreds of thousands of clones, about nine tenths of which are singletons, and roughly 0.7% rests with the top ten. V gene TRBV27 combines with J gene TRBJ1-2; 9 nucleotides line up with TRBD1. Sequences were obtained from peripheral blood. The receptor was isolated from a man aged 35 to 55 with acute or convalescent COVID-19. The CDR3 sequence: CGQGKDGYTF. The CDR3 DNA follows: TGCGGACAGGGGAAGGATGGCTACACCTTC.